The 14 T cell receptor beta chains in this list originate from one sample, sequenced in a study of high-grade serous ovarian cancer treatment subgroups. Tumor samples were taken before definitive surgery or chemotherapy. Some clones are missing from TCRdb's copy, which holds only in-frame ones; the method was immunoSEQ multiplex PCR. The sample yields about 12,000 clones, 88% seen once. Sequenced input: tumor tissue. These receptors were taken from a human donor with high-grade serous ovarian cancer.

V gene TRBV5-6 combines with J gene TRBJ2-7, with 10 positions matching TRBD2. The CDR3 consists of 16 residues. Germline V gives CDR1 SGHDT, CDR2 YYEEEE. V lost 4 bases to trimming and J lost 4 bases; unmatched junction nucleotides: 11. CDR3 protein: CASSDRLAGVIYEQYF. The CDR3, as DNA: TGTGCCAGCAGCGATCGTCTAGCGGGAGTAATATACGAGCAGTACTTC.

The V and J genes are TRBV29-1 and TRBJ2-3; 12 bases agree with TRBD2. Germline assignment: CDR1 SQVTM and CDR2 ANQGSEA. Losses at the gene ends were 3 bases for V and 0 bases for J; bases not matched to a gene: 7. The CDR3 loop spans 17 amino acids. Written as DNA, the CDR3 is TGCAGCGTTGAGTTACTAGCGGGAGGTGTGAGCACAGATACGCAGTATTTT. Its protein product is CSVELLAGGVSTDTQYF.

The gene calls are TRBV19 and TRBJ1-6; D is uncertain. The length of the CDR3 is 14 residues. CDR1 is LNHDA and CDR2 is SQIVND in the germline V gene (reference sequence). Between the trimmed V and J ends, which lost 10 bases and 5 bases, there was a span of 15 bases. In nucleotides, the CDR3 is TGTGCCACCAAAGGGCGCACCAATAATTCACCCCTCCACTTT. This sequence encodes CATKGRTNNSPLHF.

The chain joins TRBV19 to TRBJ2-3; the match to TRBD2 covers 10 bases. Germline CDR1 reads LNHDA; CDR2 reads SQIVND (reference sequence). V was pared by 5 bases and J by 3 bases, with 5 bases of the junction left unmatched. CDR3 length: 15 residues. The CDR3 here is CASSVLAGATDTQYF. CDR3 coding DNA: TGTGCCAGTAGTGTCCTAGCGGGGGCGACAGATACGCAGTATTTT.

This chain connects TRBV5-6 to TRBJ1-2; a possible D gene is TRBD1 (6 bases). The germline V gene encodes CDR1 SGHDT and CDR2 YYEEEE. Trimming shortened V by 2 bases and J by 5 bases, and 16 bases separated the two germline ends. This CDR3 has 15 amino acids. CDR3 nucleotides: TGTGCCAGCAGCTTACCGGGGGCCGGATCGTATGGCTACACCTTC. Its protein product is CASSLPGAGSYGYTF.

This chain links TRBV29-1 with TRBJ2-7; 8 bases match TRBD1. This CDR3 is built from 13 residues. J lost 4 bases, V lost 7 bases, and 9 bases had no gene match. Germline V lookup: CDR1 SQVTM, CDR2 ANQGSEA. For the CDR3, the DNA is TGCAGCGCCCTGACAGGGGAAAGGTACGAGCAGTACTTC. Translated, it gives CSALTGERYEQYF.

The V gene is TRBV11-3, the J gene TRBJ2-1, with a possible D match to TRBD2 (6 bases). Germline-derived CDR1 and CDR2 are SGHNT and YENEEA. V lost 5 bases to trimming and J lost 6 bases, with 14 bases between them. The CDR3 runs 14 residues. DNA of the CDR3: TGTGCCAGCAGCCGCAGCGGGCCAGGCAATGAGCAGTTCTTC. Amino acids: CASSRSGPGNEQFF.

This chain uses TRBV7-2 with TRBJ2-2, with D tentatively TRBD1 (6 bases). V was clipped by 5 bases and J by 0 bases, with 10 bases between them. Germline loops: CDR1 SGHTA, CDR2 FQGNSA. The CDR3 sequence is 15 residues long. The CDR3 loop is CASSLRTANTGELFF. The DNA of the CDR3 is TGTGCCAGCAGCCTCCGGACAGCGAACACCGGGGAGCTGTTTTTT.

The rearrangement links TRBV7-3 to TRBJ2-1; D gene ambiguous. The CDR3 is made up of 15 amino acids. Germline values: CDR1 SGHTA, CDR2 FQGTGA. V was pared by 1 base and J by 0 bases, with 7 bases between. The CDR3 loop reads CASSLNSNSYNEQFF. The CDR3, as DNA: TGTGCCAGCAGCTTAAACTCGAACTCCTACAATGAGCAGTTCTTC.

The rearrangement joins TRBV7-2 to TRBJ2-2; D not certain. This CDR3 has 16 amino acids. The germline V gene encodes CDR1 SGHTA and CDR2 FQGNSA. With 7 bases removed from V and 6 bases from J, the gap between germline ends came to 21 bases. This CDR3 reads CASTINMGNIPGELFF. For the CDR3, the DNA is TGTGCCAGCACCATCAACATGGGAAATATCCCCGGGGAGCTGTTTTTT.

The DNA of the CDR3 is TGTGCCAGCAGTTACTCTTCTGAAAAACTGTTTTTT. It codes for CASSYSSEKLFF. The chain couples TRBV6-6 to TRBJ1-4; D remains ambiguous. Germline lookup yields CDR1 MNHNY and CDR2 SVGAGI (reference sequence). The CDR3 contains 12 residues. The V and J ends lost 0 bases and 7 bases respectively, with 3 bases between them.

The chain carries TRBV28 and TRBJ1-1; 9 nucleotides align to TRBD1. V trimming: 4 bases; J trimming: 9 bases; junction bases outside the gene matches: 12. The CDR3 extends over 15 amino acids. The germline V gene has CDR1 MDHEN and CDR2 SYDVKM. CDR3 region: CASSSGTGLRGKAFF. The CDR3 DNA sequence: TGTGCCAGCAGTTCGGGGACAGGGCTCAGAGGGAAAGCTTTCTTT.

The rearrangement joins TRBV15 to TRBJ1-1; TRBD1 is a possible D gene (6 bases). Trimming cost V 0 bases and J 4 bases, with 12 bases left between them. The CDR3 totals 15 residues. The germline CDR1 and CDR2 sequences are LNHNV and YYDKDF (reference sequence). CDR3 loop: CATSRDWGGRTEAFF. The CDR3 nucleotides are TGTGCCACCAGCAGAGATTGGGGGGGGCGCACTGAAGCTTTCTTT. Full variable domain (remainder filled in from reference TRBV15 and TRBJ1-1): DAMVIQNPRYQVTQFGKPVTLSCSQTLNHNVMYWYQQKSSQAPKLLFHYYDKDFNNEADTPDNFQSRRPNTSFCFLDIRSPGLGDTAMYLCATSRDWGGRTEAFFGQGTRLTVV.

The table lists this clone with a count of one. The V gene is TRBV28, the J gene TRBJ1-2; TRBD1 matches 8 bases. V lost 4 bases to trimming and J lost 6 bases; unmatched junction nucleotides: 10. The CDR3 is 15 amino acids. CDR1 and CDR2 from the germline V gene are MDHEN and SYDVKM. CDR3 in DNA: TGTGCCAGCAGTTCCGGACAGGGTCCCCTCAATGGCTACACCTTC. It is translated as CASSSGQGPLNGYTF.